Below are 32 T cell receptor beta chains sequenced from a single sample in a study of T cell repertoires in cytomegalovirus infection. TCRdb itself ran the reads through MiXCR, one entry per CDR3 protein. The sample records just under 550,000 distinct CDR3 sequences, around 27% being singletons. Sequencing used PBMCs. The source of these receptors is a human donor in good health (CMV status not recorded). Some clones in this sample may be carry-over from other donors' samples.

The V gene is TRBV7-2, the J gene TRBJ2-5, with D hard to call. Germline V lookup: CDR1 SGHTA, CDR2 FQGNSA. V lost 5 bases, J lost 0 bases, and 10 bases lay in between. The CDR3 contains 14 residues. The CDR3 loop is CASSLSRYQETQYF. The CDR3 DNA follows: TGTGCCAGCAGCCTGAGCCGGTACCAAGAGACCCAGTACTTC.

V and J are TRBV24-1 and TRBJ2-3; 12 nucleotides line up with TRBD2. The germline V gene has CDR1 KGHDR and CDR2 SFDVKD. J lost 7 bases, V lost 4 bases, and 8 bases had no gene match. The CDR3 loop spans 16 amino acids. The DNA of the CDR3 is TGTGCCACCAGTGAAGTGACTAGCGGGAGAGGTTATACGCAGTATTTT. Its translation: CATSEVTSGRGYTQYF.

This chain links TRBV14 with TRBJ2-1; D is possibly TRBD2 (5 bases). This CDR3 region has 13 residues. Germline V CDR1 and CDR2: SGHDN, FVKESK. The V end lost 3 bases, the J end lost 4 bases, and 7 bases lay between the germline ends. The CDR3 reads CASSHRDYNEQFF. The CDR3 region has the DNA TGTGCCAGCAGCCACCGGGATTACAATGAGCAGTTCTTC. Supplemented by reference TRBV14 and TRBJ2-1, the full variable domain reads EAGVTQFPSHSVIEKGQTVTLRCDPISGHDNLYWYRRVMGKEIKFLLHFVKESKQDESGMPNNRFLAERTGGTYSTLKVQPAELEDSGVYFCASSHRDYNEQFFGPGTRLTVL.

J is TRBJ1-2 and V is TRBV7-8; 7 bases line up with TRBD1. Germline V gene data show CDR1 as SGHVS and CDR2 as FQNEAQ. V trimming: 6 bases; J trimming: 4 bases; junction bases outside the gene matches: 8. The CDR3 has 14 amino acids. DNA for the CDR3: TGTGCCAGCAGTCAGGGGGGGGTTGCCTATGGCTACACCTTC. Protein product: CASSQGGVAYGYTF.

This clonotype was picked up a small number of times. V usage is TRBV5-1 and J usage is TRBJ2-7, with TRBD1 matching over 11 bases. The V gene's germline CDR1 is SGHRS and CDR2 YFSETQ. Losses at the gene ends were 5 bases for V and 3 bases for J; bases not matched to a gene: 4. This CDR3 comprises 14 residues. CDR3 sequence (DNA): TGCGCCAGCAGTGCCGGGACAGGGGGCTACGAGCAGTACTTC. Translation gives CASSAGTGGYEQYF.

This sequence joins TRBV20-1 and TRBJ1-2; maybe TRBD1 (5 bases). The CDR3 sequence is 13 residues long. CDR1 and CDR2 from the germline V gene are DFQATT and SNEGSKA (reference sequence). CDR3 nucleotides: TGCAGAAGCATCGACGACAGCTCCTATGGCTACACCTTC. It encodes CRSIDDSSYGYTF.

This clonotype was observed once. The chain couples TRBV28 to TRBJ1-5, with D maybe TRBD1 (6 bases). Per germline, CDR1 MDHEN and CDR2 SYDVKM. The CDR3 loop spans 16 amino acids. V lost 2 bases to trimming and J lost 3 bases, with 14 bases between them. The CDR3 nucleotides are TGTGCCAGCAGTTTACACCTTGGGGGCCACAATCAGCCCCAGCATTTT. The encoded protein is CASSLHLGGHNQPQHF.

As regards this clonotype: At one boundary the junction diverges from the germline segment, which might be a read error. The chain carries TRBV6-2 or TRBV6-3 and TRBJ2-3, with D unclear. CDR3 size: 11 residues. CDR1 and CDR2 from the germline V gene are MNHEY and SVGEGT. CDR3 DNA sequence: TGTGCCAGCAGCAAACCCGCCCCAGTGGATTTT. This gives the protein CASSKPAPVDF.

The gene calls are TRBV5-4 and TRBJ2-3; D remains unclear. CDR3 size: 14 residues. V lost 4 bases to trimming and J lost 4 bases, with 13 bases between them. The germline V gene has CDR1 SGHNT and CDR2 YYREEE (reference sequence). The CDR3, as DNA: TGTGCCAGCAGCCCAAGGACGGGTTCAGATACGCAGTATTTT. It codes for CASSPRTGSDTQYF.

This clonotype was counted between two and nine times. The chain links TRBV27 to TRBJ2-7; possible D gene TRBD2, 5 bases. V was pared by 8 bases and J by 0 bases, with 26 bases between. Per the germline V gene, CDR1 is MNHEY and CDR2 is SMNVEV (reference sequence). The CDR3 loop spans 18 amino acids. CDR3 loop: CASPPKGQAPGSSYEQYV. DNA for the CDR3: TGTGCCAGCCCCCCGAAGGGCCAGGCTCCGGGGAGCTCCTACGAGCAGTACGTC.

The chain recombines TRBV5-5 with TRBJ2-3; possibly TRBD2 for D (6 bases). Germline V gene lookup returns CDR1 SGHKS and CDR2 YYEKEE (reference sequence). This CDR3 has 15 residues. V dropped 1 base and J dropped 1 base, with 10 bases sitting between them. The CDR3 nucleotides are TGTGCCAGCAGCTTGACGTGGGGGGGCACAGATACGCAGTATTTT. It translates to CASSLTWGGTDTQYF.

This clonotype was recorded at least ten times. CDR3 sequence (DNA): TGTGCCAGCAGCACGGGACAGGGGTTCTATGGCTACACCTTC. Translating it yields CASSTGQGFYGYTF. The chain employs TRBV7-2 and TRBJ1-2; 10 bases align to TRBD1. The CDR3 covers 14 residues. Germline values: CDR1 SGHTA, CDR2 FQGNSA. V was pared by 5 bases and J by 4 bases, with 4 bases of the junction left unmatched.

Only a few counts were recorded for this clonotype. The gene calls are TRBV20-1 and TRBJ2-1; 13 bases line up with TRBD2. The germline V gene has CDR1 DFQATT and CDR2 SNEGSKA (reference sequence). The CDR3 length is 15 residues. Trimming removed 2 bases from V and 4 bases from J; junction bases left unmatched: 2. The CDR3 nucleotides are TGCAGTGCTAGAACACTAGCGGGAGGGTACAATGAGCAGTTCTTC. Its translation: CSARTLAGGYNEQFF.

The J gene is TRBJ1-3, the V gene TRBV6-5; D is unclear. Trimming removed 6 bases at V and 0 bases at J, with 9 bases between. The length of the CDR3 is 14 residues. Germline lookup yields CDR1 MNHEY and CDR2 SVGAGI. CDR3 loop: CASSRNPSGNTIYF. DNA of the CDR3: TGTGCCAGCAGCCGGAATCCCTCTGGAAACACCATATATTTT.

This clonotype was detected only a few times. This chain joins TRBV28 and TRBJ2-7, with D hard to call. The V gene lost 3 bases and the J gene lost 2 bases, with 8 bases spanning the gap. The germline CDR1 and CDR2 sequences are MDHEN and SYDVKM. The CDR3 spans 13 residues. The CDR3 region is CASSLGSAYEQYF. The CDR3 bases are TGTGCCAGCAGTTTGGGCTCCGCCTACGAGCAGTACTTC.

This chain connects TRBV3-1 to TRBJ2-1, with TRBD2 matching 11 bases. This CDR3 has 15 amino acids. V lost 3 bases to trimming and J lost 15 bases; unmatched junction nucleotides: 13. The germline CDR1 and CDR2 sequences are LGHDT and YNNKEL (reference sequence). The CDR3 DNA reads TGTGCCAGCAGCCACCAAGAAATTAGCGGGAGGGCCCGGTTCTTC. It is translated as CASSHQEISGRARFF.

This clonotype came up many times. V is TRBV7-2 and J is TRBJ1-3; no reliable D call. The CDR3 contains 15 residues. Germline lookup yields CDR1 SGHTA and CDR2 FQGNSA. The ends were cut back, 4 bases at V and 0 bases at J, with 10 bases in the middle. The CDR3 nucleotides are TGTGCCAGCAGCTACGACGCGAGCTCTGGAAACACCATATATTTT. It codes for CASSYDASSGNTIYF.

This clonotype was detected a few times. The J gene is TRBJ1-6, the V gene TRBV2; D uncertain. This CDR3 spans 14 amino acids. V was trimmed by 6 bases and J by 7 bases, leaving 13 bases between them. Germline CDR1 is SNHLY and CDR2 is FYNNEI. CDR3 in DNA: TGTGCCAGCAGGCCAAGGACGGAGAATTCACCCCTCCACTTT. Protein sequence: CASRPRTENSPLHF. Variable domain in full (rest from reference TRBV2 and TRBJ1-6): EPEVTQTPSHQVTQMGQEVILRCVPISNHLYFYWYRQILGQKVEFLVSFYNNEISEKSEIFDDQFSVERPDGSNFTLKIRSTKLEDSAMYFCASRPRTENSPLHFGNGTRLTVT.

In this sample, this clonotype turned up a few times. V and J are TRBV12-3 or TRBV12-4 and TRBJ2-1; possible D gene TRBD2, 5 bases. Trimming pared 5 bases from V and 6 bases from J, leaving 14 bases between. This CDR3 region has 14 residues. Here the CDR3 DNA reads TGTGCCAGCAGTCGACTAACGGCCCCCAATGAGCAGTTCTTC. This codes for CASSRLTAPNEQFF.

This clonotype was observed at least ten times. The chain employs TRBV7-8 and TRBJ1-4; unclear D gene. CDR1 is SGHVS and CDR2 is FQNEAQ in the germline V gene. The CDR3 covers 16 residues. Trimming removed 5 bases from V and 8 bases from J, with 21 bases in between. CDR3 region: CASSLTFNLPNEKLFF. CDR3 in DNA: TGTGCCAGCAGCCTTACATTCAACCTACCCAACGAAAAACTGTTTTTT.

This clonotype was picked up a small number of times. The CDR3 loop reads CASSIAGGDTQYF. The DNA for the CDR3 is TGTGCCAGTAGTATAGCGGGAGGGGATACGCAGTATTTT. The chain has TRBV19 and TRBJ2-3; TRBD2 aligns across 8 bases. This CDR3 is 13 amino acids long. CDR1 and CDR2 (germline): LNHDA, SQIVND (reference sequence). Germline trimming cut 1 base from V and 6 bases from J; bases unmatched to any gene: 0. Supplemented by reference TRBV19 and TRBJ2-3, the full variable domain reads DGGITQSPKYLFRKEGQNVTLSCEQNLNHDAMYWYRQDPGQGLRLIYYSQIVNDFQKGDIAEGYSVSREKKESFPLTVTSAQKNPTAFYLCASSIAGGDTQYFGPGTRLTVL.

This clonotype was observed a handful of times. This rearrangement joins TRBV30 to TRBJ2-5; D gene unclear. CDR1 is GTSNPN, CDR2 SVGIG, per germline (reference sequence). Trimming stripped 4 bases from V and 5 bases from J, with 14 bases between. CDR3 length: 13 residues. The CDR3 region is CAWKAYSVETQYF. CDR3 nucleotides: TGTGCCTGGAAGGCCTACAGCGTTGAGACCCAGTACTTC.

The chain joins TRBV4-1 to TRBJ1-2; weak D call: TRBD1 (6 bases). Germline CDR1 is MGHRA and CDR2 is YSYEKL. CDR3 length: 18 residues. Trimming shortened V by 1 base and J by 4 bases, and 22 bases separated the two germline ends. CDR3 sequence: CASSQGGGLPGELYGYTF. The CDR3 DNA is TGCGCCAGCAGCCAAGGGGGGGGCCTCCCAGGGGAACTCTATGGCTACACCTTC.

In its sample, this clonotype was seen a few times. The chain is built from TRBV5-6 and TRBJ2-1; 8 bases agree with TRBD2. This CDR3 comprises 15 residues. With V trimmed by 3 bases and J by 5 bases, 7 bases remained unmatched. Germline V gives CDR1 SGHDT, CDR2 YYEEEE. The CDR3 DNA is TGTGCCAGCAGCTCTTCCACTAGCGGAAACAATGAGCAGTTCTTC. Protein sequence: CASSSSTSGNNEQFF. Variable domain in full (rest from reference TRBV5-6 and TRBJ2-1): DAGVTQSPTHLIKTRGQQVTLRCSPKSGHDTVSWYQQALGQGPQFIFQYYEEEERQRGNFPDRFSGHQFPNYSSELNVNALLLGDSALYLCASSSSTSGNNEQFFGPGTRLTVL.

V usage is TRBV27 and J usage is TRBJ2-3; maybe TRBD2 (5 bases). Germline CDR1 and CDR2: MNHEY and SMNVEV (reference sequence). Trimming removed 5 bases at V and 0 bases at J, with 12 bases between. There are 15 residues in the CDR3. The CDR3 DNA is TGTGCCAGCAGTCAAATTTGGACTAGCACAGATACGCAGTATTTT. It encodes CASSQIWTSTDTQYF.

The sample holds one count of this clonotype. The chain combines TRBV7-9 with TRBJ2-6, with no clear D. Per germline, CDR1 SEHNR and CDR2 FQNEAQ (reference sequence). V shed 0 bases and J shed 0 bases, with 15 bases lying between them. There are 19 residues in the CDR3. The chain's CDR3 is CASSLAAGRLGSGANVLTF. CDR3 nucleotide sequence: TGTGCCAGCAGCTTAGCTGCTGGTAGATTAGGCTCTGGGGCCAACGTCCTGACTTTC.

This clonotype was seen more than once but under ten times. V gene TRBV5-6 combines with J gene TRBJ1-4; no firm D call. Germline assignment: CDR1 SGHDT and CDR2 YYEEEE. Trimming took 0 bases from V and 4 from J, leaving 13 bases between them. The CDR3 is 16 amino acids. CDR3 loop: CASSLERDYYNEKLFF. The CDR3 DNA sequence: TGTGCCAGCAGCTTGGAGAGAGACTACTATAATGAAAAACTGTTTTTT.

The gene calls are TRBV10-3 and TRBJ2-3, with D possibly TRBD2 on 6 matching bases. Trimming shortened V by 6 bases and J by 2 bases, and 9 bases separated the two germline ends. CDR3 length: 13 amino acids. Germline loops: CDR1 ENHRY, CDR2 SYGVKD. CDR3 bases: TGTGCCATCAGAGGGGACTCCACAGATACGCAGTATTTT. Protein: CAIRGDSTDTQYF.

Comment on this clonotype: Germline is not matched at one junction end, which may reflect a read error. J is TRBJ1-1 and V is TRBV6-2 or TRBV6-3; the D is unclear. The CDR3 has 12 residues. Germline V CDR1 and CDR2: MNHEY, SVGEGT. This CDR3 reads CASRPGPTKAFF. DNA for the CDR3: TGTGCCAGCAGACCCGGGCCCACTAAAGCTTTCTTT.

This chain uses TRBV12-3 or TRBV12-4 with TRBJ1-5; no clear D. Between the trimmed V and J ends, which lost 6 bases and 2 bases, there was a span of 11 bases. The CDR3 runs 14 residues. The CDR3 protein is CASSGRLGNQPQHF. CDR3 DNA: TGTGCCAGCAGCGGGAGATTGGGCAATCAGCCCCAGCATTTT.

This chain joins TRBV6-1 and TRBJ2-5, with D possibly TRBD1 on 6 matching bases. The CDR3 runs to 15 residues. V was shortened by 5 bases and J by 5 bases, with 18 bases between the two germline ends. The germline V gene has CDR1 MNHNS and CDR2 SASEGT. The CDR3 reads CASSYPPRQGETQYF. As DNA, the CDR3 is TGTGCCAGCAGTTACCCCCCTCGGCAGGGGGAGACCCAGTACTTC.

The rearrangement links TRBV12-3 or TRBV12-4 to TRBJ2-7, with a possible D match to TRBD2 (7 bases). Trimming left V 8 bases short and J 12 bases short, with 23 bases between. There are 13 residues in the CDR3. For the CDR3, the DNA is TGTGCCAGCTCTTTGAAGGGGGGGCTGAGGGTGTACTTC. As protein: CASSLKGGLRVYF.